The clone carrying this T cell receptor (beta chain) was observed a single time. Its antigen is currently unknown. This entry comes from a study of lymphopenia after photon versus proton radiotherapy. Overall study results and limits: Relative stability marked proton patients; photon patients lost diversity and naive cells. Post-nadir diversity loss with photons came from oligoclonal expansion, particularly CD8+ Temra cells. Better survival with proton therapy was suggested as possible, not demonstrated. Larger post-nadir TCR diversity loss correlated inversely with survival in deceased patients.

Sequenced by immunoSEQ multiplex PCR; TCRdb stores in-frame clones only, minus some. This table holds tens of thousands of clones, about four fifths found once. This sequence was found in a man in his sixties with pancreatic cancer. Sequenced material: peripheral blood, taken from a patient treated with proton-based radiotherapy.

For the CDR3, the DNA is TGTGCCAGCAGTGGGGACAGGGGGGAGACCCAGTACTTC. Translation: CASSGDRGETQYF. This chain links TRBV6-4 with TRBJ2-5, with 11 bases that match TRBD1. Germline loops: CDR1 MRHNA, CDR2 SNTAGT. V dropped 4 bases and J dropped 5; count of bases not matched to a gene: 0. CDR3 length: 13 amino acids.